The 23 T cell receptor beta chains below were found in one sample sequenced in a study of blood T cell repertoires in COVID-19. Produced via immunoSEQ multiplex PCR; TCRdb's table is partial and in-frame only. The data hold about 97,000 clones, with approximately 92% observed a single time. Sequenced: peripheral blood. The receptors here all came from a man in his fifties or sixties with active COVID-19.

This sequence joins TRBV27 and TRBJ2-3; the match to TRBD2 covers 10 bases. V gave up 5 bases and J gave up 5 bases; unmatched junction bases: 7. CDR3 length: 15 amino acids. Germline V lookup: CDR1 MNHEY, CDR2 SMNVEV (reference sequence). CDR3 amino acids: CASSRRTSGLDTQYF. The CDR3, as DNA: TGTGCCAGCAGTCGCCGGACTAGCGGTTTAGATACGCAGTATTTT.

This clone occurred once. The rearrangement joins TRBV3-1 (or the pseudogene TRBV3-2) to TRBJ2-3; 8 positions agree with TRBD2. This CDR3 is built from 13 residues. The V gene end was trimmed by 6 bases and the J gene end by 10 bases; junction bases not matched to a gene: 9. Germline V CDR1 and CDR2: LGHDT, YNNKEL (reference sequence). CDR3 in DNA: TGTGCCAGCAGTGACAGCGGGAGTAGCGCGCAGTATTTT. Translated, it gives CASSDSGSSAQYF.

This sequence joins TRBV4-2 and TRBJ1-3, with a tentative D call TRBD1 (5 bases). The CDR3 runs to 17 residues. V was cut by 3 bases and J by 0 bases, with 15 bases left in between. The germline V gene encodes CDR1 LGHNA and CDR2 YNFKEQ. CDR3 region: CASSQAGGEGSGNTIYF. The CDR3 nucleotides read TGTGCCAGCAGCCAGGCCGGGGGGGAGGGCTCTGGAAACACCATATATTTT.

The chain carries TRBV9 and TRBJ1-3; 7 bases match TRBD1. Trimming took 4 bases from V and 3 from J; bases not matched to a gene: 7. The CDR3 spans 15 residues. In germline, CDR1 is SGDLS, CDR2 YYNGEE. Written as DNA, the CDR3 is TGTGCCAGCAGCACCGGAGGGACAGTTGGAAACACCATATATTTT. Residues: CASSTGGTVGNTIYF.

This chain links TRBV28 with TRBJ1-2; D remains ambiguous. The CDR3 is 11 amino acids. Deletions cut 5 bases from V and 8 bases from J, with 9 bases between. CDR1 is MDHEN, CDR2 SYDVKM, per germline. Here the CDR3 DNA reads TGTGCCAGCAGTGGAGATGTCGGCTACACCTTC. This codes for CASSGDVGYTF.

Only one count was recorded for this clone. For the CDR3, the DNA is TGTGCCTGGAGTCGCGGGACAGGGAACACTGAAGCTTTCTTT. It translates to CAWSRGTGNTEAFF. The V call is TRBV30, the J call TRBJ1-1; 8 nucleotides line up with TRBD1. CDR1 and CDR2 from the germline V gene are GTSNPN and SVGIG (reference sequence). This CDR3 spans 14 amino acids. The J segment lost 1 base and the V segment lost 2 bases, leaving 3 bases of the junction unmatched.

The V and J genes are TRBV28 and TRBJ2-7; D is perhaps TRBD1 (6 bases). The CDR3 has 12 residues. Looked up from germline, CDR1 is MDHEN and CDR2 is SYDVKM. V lost 10 bases to trimming and J lost 3 bases, with 13 bases between them. The CDR3 region is CAIYRDGYEQYF. The CDR3 DNA follows: TGTGCCATCTACAGGGATGGCTACGAGCAGTACTTC.

The chain links TRBV2 to TRBJ1-2, with D possibly being TRBD1 (6 bases). V was trimmed by 2 bases and J by 4 bases, leaving 14 bases between them. CDR1 is SNHLY and CDR2 is FYNNEI in the germline V gene. The CDR3 is made up of 15 amino acids. In DNA form, the CDR3 reads TGTGCCAGCAGTGAACAGGGGATTTCTGTCTATGGCTACACCTTC. Translating it yields CASSEQGISVYGYTF.

The V gene is TRBV20-1, the J gene TRBJ2-3, with 8 bases identical to TRBD2. V was clipped by 5 bases and J by 0 bases; unmatched bases: 13. CDR1 and CDR2 from the germline V gene are DFQATT and SNEGSKA (reference sequence). This CDR3 comprises 17 residues. The CDR3: CSAGEGTSGASTDTQYF. Here the CDR3 DNA reads TGCAGTGCTGGTGAAGGTACTAGCGGAGCTAGCACAGATACGCAGTATTTT.

This clone was seen just once. The chain is built from TRBV27 and TRBJ1-2, with TRBD1 identical over 7 bases. With V trimmed by 9 bases and J by 7 bases, 8 bases remained unmatched. Germline CDR1 reads MNHEY; CDR2 reads SMNVEV (reference sequence). This CDR3 spans 12 amino acids. This CDR3 is CASRETGSGYTF. As DNA, the CDR3 is TGTGCCAGTAGAGAGACAGGGAGTGGCTACACCTTC.

The rearrangement links TRBV3-1 (or the pseudogene TRBV3-2) to TRBJ2-2, with 12 bases matching TRBD2. Per germline, CDR1 LGHDT and CDR2 YNNKEL (reference sequence). CDR3 size: 18 residues. J gave up 4 bases and V 0 bases, and 6 bases lay outside the gene matches. CDR3 region: CASSQDGLAGPLTGELFF. CDR3 DNA: TGTGCCAGCAGCCAAGATGGACTAGCGGGACCCCTCACCGGGGAGCTGTTTTTT.

V and J are TRBV30 and TRBJ2-7; D is possibly TRBD2 (6 bases). The V gene's germline CDR1 is GTSNPN and CDR2 SVGIG (reference sequence). The CDR3 has 14 residues. Trimming cost V 4 bases and J 0 bases, with 13 bases left between them. The CDR3 coding sequence is TGTGCCTGGAACCGGGACTCATCCTCCTACGAGCAGTACTTC. This translates into CAWNRDSSSYEQYF.

This chain connects TRBV5-6 to TRBJ2-2; TRBD2 is a possible D gene (5 bases). The CDR3 contains 16 residues. Germline assignment: CDR1 SGHDT and CDR2 YYEEEE. V was cut by 2 bases and J by 2 bases, with 13 bases left in between. CDR3 residues: CASSFDYYRNTGELFF. CDR3 coding DNA: TGTGCCAGCAGCTTCGACTACTACCGAAACACCGGGGAGCTGTTTTTT.

The chain is built from TRBV5-6 and TRBJ2-7, with 8 positions matching TRBD1. The V gene end was trimmed by 1 base and the J gene end by 5 bases; junction bases not matched to a gene: 5. The germline CDR1 and CDR2 sequences are SGHDT and YYEEEE. The CDR3 loop spans 14 amino acids. CDR3 coding DNA: TGTGCCAGCAGCTTGTCCCAGGGGGCCCACGAGCAGTACTTC. This sequence encodes CASSLSQGAHEQYF.

Here the CDR3 reads CASSNPLADSYNEQFF. CDR3 DNA: TGTGCCAGCAGCAACCCACTAGCGGACTCCTACAATGAGCAGTTCTTC. This sequence joins TRBV7-9 and TRBJ2-1, with TRBD2 matching over 8 bases. V lost 5 bases, J lost 0 bases, and 6 bases stayed unmatched. The length of the CDR3 is 16 residues. The germline CDR1 and CDR2 sequences are SEHNR and FQNEAQ (reference sequence).

The V gene is TRBV30, the J gene TRBJ2-5, with 10 positions matching TRBD1. The ends lost 4 bases at V and 1 base at J; junction bases unmatched: 9. CDR1 is GTSNPN and CDR2 is SVGIG in the germline V gene (reference sequence). The CDR3 sequence is 16 residues long. CDR3: CAWTTPGQGTQETQYF. The CDR3 DNA is TGTGCCTGGACCACCCCGGGACAGGGGACCCAAGAGACCCAGTACTTC.

This chain joins TRBV24-1 and TRBJ2-5; TRBD1 agrees at 8 bases. After removal of 3 bases from V and 1 base from J, the junction contained 6 bases not matched to a gene. The CDR3 contains 16 residues. CDR1 KGHDR and CDR2 SFDVKD come from the germline V gene. The CDR3 here is CATSDGDRTLQETQYF. The CDR3 DNA is TGTGCCACCAGTGATGGGGACAGGACTCTCCAAGAGACCCAGTACTTC.

This rearrangement joins TRBV6-6 to TRBJ2-7; 8 nucleotides align to TRBD2. Germline CDR1 and CDR2: MNHNY and SVGAGI (reference sequence). The V gene end was trimmed by 10 bases and the J gene end by 3 bases; junction bases not matched to a gene: 5. CDR3 length: 12 residues. The CDR3 region has the DNA TGTGCCACCGGCGGGAGGAACTACGAGCAGTACTTC. Translating gives CATGGRNYEQYF.

This chain joins TRBV5-4 and TRBJ1-2; no reliable D call. Trimming removed 0 bases at V and 3 bases at J, with 9 bases between. CDR3 length equals 14 residues. Germline V gives CDR1 SGHNT, CDR2 YYREEE (reference sequence). The CDR3 sequence: CASSLGQAYYGYTF. The CDR3 DNA follows: TGTGCCAGCAGCTTGGGGCAGGCCTACTATGGCTACACCTTC.

The chain uses TRBV5-8 and TRBJ2-1; TRBD2 agrees at 9 bases. The junction had 9 bases not matched to a gene; V was cut back by 5 bases and J by 3 bases. This CDR3 has 16 residues. The germline gives CDR1 SGHTS, CDR2 YDEGEE. CDR3 residues: CASSSTTSGGYNEQFF. The CDR3 DNA follows: TGTGCCAGCAGTTCGACGACTAGCGGAGGCTACAATGAGCAGTTCTTC.

The J gene is TRBJ2-1, the V gene TRBV28; TRBD2 matches at 8 bases. The CDR3 has 17 amino acids. The trim removed 1 base at V and 5 bases at J, leaving 10 bases unmatched. Germline lookup yields CDR1 MDHEN and CDR2 SYDVKM. In DNA, the CDR3 is TGTGCCAGCAGTTTATTGGCGGGAGGAAGGGTAAACAATGAGCAGTTCTTC. Protein sequence: CASSLLAGGRVNNEQFF.

The gene calls are TRBV29-1 and TRBJ2-7; D gene uncertain. Trimming stripped 2 bases from V and 4 bases from J, with 6 bases between. The CDR3 has 11 residues. The germline gives CDR1 SQVTM, CDR2 ANQGSEA. CDR3 residues: CSVENSYEQYF. The CDR3 DNA is TGCAGCGTTGAAAACTCTTACGAGCAGTACTTC.

This clone was found once. The V and J genes are TRBV6-5 and TRBJ1-2; 8 positions match TRBD1. J lost 5 bases, V lost 11 bases, and 10 bases had no gene match. The CDR3 has 13 residues. CDR1 and CDR2 (germline): MNHEY, SVGAGI. The chain's CDR3 is CAVGTGTKYGYTF. Written as DNA, the CDR3 is TGTGCCGTCGGGACAGGAACGAAGTATGGCTACACCTTC.